This T cell receptor (beta chain) was observed in a study of CXCR3-negative and CXCR3-positive naive CD8 T cells. For the study at large: The libraries yielded about 135 million TRB reads, about 1.5 +/- 0.3 million each. Findings of the study overall: Researchers reported similar TRBV-TRBJ usage in naive CXCR3-negative and CXCR3-positive cells, though memory differed. TRB CDR3 hydrophobicity was greater in CXCR3-positive naive cells than in CXCR3-negative naive cells. Naive subsets did not differ in surface CD5, and TRB CDR3 properties served to infer TCR strength.

The study made its TRB cDNA libraries by 5' RACE, adding UMI labels. TCRdb reprocessed the 5' RACE reads and keeps a single row for each CDR3 protein, giving no DNA. This listing includes 90,000 to 150,000 distinct CDR3 sequences. Naive CD8+ T cells carried a CD45RO-CCR7+CD27+CD95- phenotype. With regard to this clonotype: Antigen specificity is unknown.

CDR1 is LNHDA and CDR2 is SQIVND in the germline V gene (reference sequence). The CDR3 is 15 residues long. The receptor was isolated from a human donor in good health. Some clones in this sample may be carry-over from other donors' samples. The rearrangement links TRBV19 to TRBJ2-1; absent DNA, TCRdb's TRBD1 call cannot be checked. Sequenced sample: naive CXCR3+ CD8+ T cells from blood. The subset was: CD45RO-CCR7+CD27+CD95- naive CD8+ T cells expressing CXCR3 (TNR3+). The CDR3 protein is CASSIGDRGQDEQFF.